This T cell receptor beta chain was identified during a study of technical replicates of blood from a handful of donors. The V and J ends lost 5 bases and 3 bases, in that order; junction bases with no gene match: 9. The CDR3 loop spans 17 amino acids. Germline lookup yields CDR1 SQVTM and CDR2 ANQGSEA. Produced via immunoSEQ multiplex PCR; TCRdb's table is partial and in-frame only. The sample lists some 80,000 clones, about 97% occurring once. This clone was picked up a small number of times. This chain uses TRBV29-1 with TRBJ2-5; 16 nucleotides agree with TRBD2. The sample comprised T cells isolated from PBMCs. The sequence derives from a human donor in good health. The CDR3, as DNA: TGCAGCGTTACAGGGACTAGCGGGAGGGCCTGGGAAGAGACCCAGTACTTC. Translation gives CSVTGTSGRAWEETQYF.